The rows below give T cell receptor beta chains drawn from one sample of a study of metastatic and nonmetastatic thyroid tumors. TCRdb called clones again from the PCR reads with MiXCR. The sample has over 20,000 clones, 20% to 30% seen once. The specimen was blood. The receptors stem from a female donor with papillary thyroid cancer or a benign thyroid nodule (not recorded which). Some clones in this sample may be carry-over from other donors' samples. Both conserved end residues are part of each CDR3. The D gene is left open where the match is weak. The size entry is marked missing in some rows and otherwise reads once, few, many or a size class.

CAISRDREGTEAFF	TGTGCCATCAGTCGGGACAGGGAGGGCACTGAAGCTTTCTTT	TRBV10-3	TRBJ1-1	TRBD1	many
CASSVGQPGSEKLFF	TGTGCCAGCTCAGTCGGACAGCCCGGTAGTGAAAAACTGTTTTTT	TRBV18	TRBJ1-4	NA	many
CASRDSDSSPYEQYF	TGTGCCAGCAGGGACTCAGACTCCTCTCCCTACGAGCAGTACTTC	TRBV12-3/TRBV12-4	TRBJ2-7	NA	NA
CASSPPGQAGYEQYF	TGTGCCAGCAGCCCGCCGGGACAGGCAGGCTACGAGCAGTACTTC	TRBV7-2	TRBJ2-7	TRBD1	NA
CASSSAGSNQPQHF	TGTGCCAGCAGTTCGGCAGGTAGCAATCAGCCCCAGCATTTT	TRBV6-2/TRBV6-3	TRBJ1-5	NA	many
CASSQSGGSSYEQYF	TGTGCCAGCAGCCAAAGCGGGGGTAGTTCCTACGAGCAGTACTTC	TRBV4-2	TRBJ2-7	TRBD2	many
CATSMGGAYNEQFF	TGTGCCACTTCCATGGGCGGGGCCTACAATGAGCAGTTCTTC	TRBV19	TRBJ2-1	NA	medium-sized
CASSLIWGATDTQYF	TGTGCCAGCAGCTTGATTTGGGGCGCCACAGATACGCAGTATTTT	TRBV5-8	TRBJ2-3	NA	many
CSASLGQSFSSGNTIYF	TGCAGTGCTAGTCTGGGACAGAGCTTTTCCTCTGGAAACACCATATATTTT	TRBV20-1	TRBJ1-3	TRBD1	many
CASQRGGNYNSPLHF	TGTGCCAGTCAACGGGGGGGCAACTATAATTCACCCCTCCACTTT	TRBV6-1	TRBJ1-6	NA	many
CASSSLLALSSYEQYF	TGTGCCAGCAGTTCTCTCCTAGCGTTAAGCTCCTACGAGCAGTACTTC	TRBV28	TRBJ2-7	NA	many
CASQTSATYTQYF	TGTGCCAGTCAGACTAGCGCGACGTATACGCAGTATTTT	TRBV10-3	TRBJ2-3	TRBD2	NA
CASSFGAGSSDEKYF	NA	TRBV7-9	TRBJ2-7	NA	NA
CAWSVPTGSNTEAFF	TGTGCCTGGAGTGTCCCGACAGGTTCGAACACTGAAGCTTTCTTT	TRBV30	TRBJ1-1	NA	few
CASSHPNYGYTF	TGTGCCAGCAGTCATCCGAACTATGGCTACACCTTC	TRBV6-1	TRBJ1-2	NA	many
CSSSEACTSTDTQYF	TGCAGTTCTAGTGAGGCATGCACTAGCACAGATACGCAGTATTTT	TRBV20-1	TRBJ2-3	NA	NA
CASRRDRESYNEQFF	TGTGCCAGCAGACGGGACAGGGAATCCTACAATGAGCAGTTCTTC	TRBV11-1	TRBJ2-1	TRBD1	NA
CASSFDGTPYEQYF	TGTGCCAGCAGCTTCGACGGAACCCCCTACGAGCAGTACTTC	TRBV7-4	TRBJ2-7	NA	few
CSAREYSGTGELFF	TGCAGTGCTAGAGAATACAGTGGTACCGGGGAGCTGTTTTTT	TRBV20-1	TRBJ2-2	NA	few
CASSPGLAMNTQYF	TGTGCCAGCAGTCCGGGACTAGCGATGAATACGCAGTATTTT	TRBV6-4	TRBJ2-3	TRBD2	many
CASSSGSSYNSPLHF	TGTGCCAGCAGCTCCGGGAGCTCCTATAATTCACCCCTCCACTTT	TRBV11-2	TRBJ1-6	NA	medium-sized
CASSPSSSIAEAFF	TGTGCCAGCTCACCTTCGTCGAGTATCGCTGAAGCTTTCTTT	TRBV18	TRBJ1-1	NA	many
CASSLTGGSIGTNEKLFF	TGTGCCAGCAGTTTGACAGGGGGGAGTATTGGAACTAATGAAAAACTGTTTTTT	TRBV28	TRBJ1-4	TRBD1	many
CSVEVDNGYTF	TGCAGCGTTGAGGTGGATAATGGCTACACCTTC	TRBV29-1	TRBJ1-2	NA	many
CASSPPARCEQYF	TGTGCCAGCAGTCCCCCGGCTCGCTGCGAGCAGTACTTC	TRBV6-1	TRBJ2-7	NA	many
CSARLRDRPYGYTF	TGCAGTGCTAGGCTCCGGGACAGACCCTATGGCTACACCTTC	TRBV20-1	TRBJ1-2	TRBD1	NA
CSSRAGLLHYEQYF	TGTTCCAGCAGAGCTGGACTGCTACACTACGAGCAGTACTTC	TRBV6-2/TRBV6-3	TRBJ2-7	NA	NA
CASSQDARSYEQYF	TGCGCCAGCAGCCAAGATGCACGGAGCTACGAGCAGTACTTC	TRBV4-1	TRBJ2-7	NA	NA
CASSQEVTGGWETQYF	TGCGCCAGCAGCCAAGAAGTAACAGGGGGCTGGGAGACCCAGTACTTC	TRBV4-1	TRBJ2-5	TRBD1	NA
CAWSRITRDRGRRSEKLFF	TGTGCCTGGAGTCGAATTACCCGGGACAGGGGACGTCGTAGTGAAAAACTGTTTTTT	TRBV30	TRBJ1-4	TRBD1	many
CSARRVQGMNTEAFF	TGCAGTGCTAGGCGGGTACAGGGGATGAACACTGAAGCTTTCTTT	TRBV20-1	TRBJ1-1	TRBD1	NA
CASSAPGTGAHEQYF	TGTGCCAGCAGCGCCCCCGGGACAGGGGCCCACGAGCAGTACTTC	TRBV9	TRBJ2-7	TRBD1	many
CASSQADSGLARYEQYF	TGTGCCAGCAGCCAAGCCGATTCGGGACTAGCGCGATACGAGCAGTACTTC	TRBV4-2	TRBJ2-7	TRBD2	many